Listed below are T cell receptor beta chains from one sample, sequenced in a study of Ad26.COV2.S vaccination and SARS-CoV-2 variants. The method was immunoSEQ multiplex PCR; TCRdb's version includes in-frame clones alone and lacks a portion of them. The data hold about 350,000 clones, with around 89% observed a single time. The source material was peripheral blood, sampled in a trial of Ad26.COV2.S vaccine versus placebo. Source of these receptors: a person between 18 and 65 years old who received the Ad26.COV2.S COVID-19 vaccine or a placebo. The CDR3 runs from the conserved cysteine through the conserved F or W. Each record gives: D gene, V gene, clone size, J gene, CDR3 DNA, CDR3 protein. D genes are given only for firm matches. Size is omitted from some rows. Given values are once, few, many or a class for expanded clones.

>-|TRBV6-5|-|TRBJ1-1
TGTGCCAGCAGTTATGGAGGGCCTTTGAACACTGAAGCTTTCTTT
CASSYGGPLNTEAFF
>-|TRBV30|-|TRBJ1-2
TGTGCCTGGAGTGTCTCGACAGCTAACTATGGCTACACCTTC
CAWSVSTANYGYTF
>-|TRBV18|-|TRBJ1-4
TGTGCCAGCTCACCTCGATACGGAGCAACTAATGAAAAACTGTTTTTT
CASSPRYGATNEKLFF
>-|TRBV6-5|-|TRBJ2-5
TGTGCCAGCAGACGGACAGCCCAAGAGACCCAGTACTTC
CASRRTAQETQYF
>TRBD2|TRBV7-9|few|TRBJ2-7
TGTGCCAGCAGCTCCTCCGGACTAGCGGGAACCGAGCAGTACTTC
CASSSSGLAGTEQYF
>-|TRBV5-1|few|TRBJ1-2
TGCGCCAGCAGGAATGGACAGCCTGCTAGTGGCTACACCTTC
CASRNGQPASGYTF
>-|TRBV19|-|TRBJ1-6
TGTGCCAGTAGTATAGGTGGGGGTAATAATTCACCCCTCCACTTT
CASSIGGGNNSPLHF
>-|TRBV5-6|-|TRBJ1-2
TGTGCCAGCAGCTCATCCATAACAGATGGCTACACCTTC
CASSSSITDGYTF
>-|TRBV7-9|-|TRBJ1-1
TGTGCCAGCAGCCCGAGGACAGTCCAGAACACTGAAGCTTTCTTT
CASSPRTVQNTEAFF
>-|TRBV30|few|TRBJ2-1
TGTGCCTGGAGTTTTGATGAGCAGTTCTTC
CAWSFDEQFF
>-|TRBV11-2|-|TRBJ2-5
TGTGCCAGCAGCCCACGGACTCTCAGTGGGACCCAGTACTTC
CASSPRTLSGTQYF
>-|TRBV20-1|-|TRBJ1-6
TGCAGTGCTAGTGCCGGAGAGGCTATGAGCTCCTATAATTCACCCCTCCACTTT
CSASAGEAMSSYNSPLHF
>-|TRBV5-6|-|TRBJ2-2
TGTGCCAGCAGCACAGATCACAGAGCGAACACCGGGGAGCTGTTTTTT
CASSTDHRANTGELFF
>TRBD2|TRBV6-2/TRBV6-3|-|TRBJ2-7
TGTGCCAGCAGCAGTCCGGGACTAGCGAGTACCGAGCAGTACTTC
CASSSPGLASTEQYF
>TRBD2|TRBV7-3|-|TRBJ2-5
TGTGCCAGCAGCTCCAGCGGGAGGACCGAGACCCAGTACTTC
CASSSSGRTETQYF
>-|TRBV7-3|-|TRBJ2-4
TGTGCCAGCAGCCTACGGGAAGGGGGGACCAAAAACATTCAGTACTTC
CASSLREGGTKNIQYF
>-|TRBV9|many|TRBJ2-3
TGTGCCAGCAATCAGGGGTGGGGCACAGATACGCAGTATTTT
CASNQGWGTDTQYF
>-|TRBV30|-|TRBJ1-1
TGTGCCTGGGGGGGGTGGTCTAAACCACGACCAGGCTACACTGAAGCTTTCTTT
CAWGGWSKPRPGYTEAFF
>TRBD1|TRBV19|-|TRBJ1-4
TGTGCCAGTAGTGCCCGGGACAGGGGGAATGAAAAACTGTTTTTT
CASSARDRGNEKLFF
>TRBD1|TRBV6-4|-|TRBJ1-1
TGTGCCAGCAGTGACACCCCGACAGGGCGCACTGAAGCTTTCTTT
CASSDTPTGRTEAFF
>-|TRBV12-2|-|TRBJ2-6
TGTGCAAGTCGCCCAACCGGCCCTCGCGTCCTGACTTTC
CASRPTGPRVLTF
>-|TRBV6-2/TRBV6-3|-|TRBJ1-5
TGTGCCAGCAGACCTACAGGGAACAATCAGCCCCAGCATTTT
CASRPTGNNQPQHF
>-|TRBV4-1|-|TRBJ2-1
TGCGCCAGCAGCCAAGGGGGCTCCTACAATGAGCAGTTCTTC
CASSQGGSYNEQFF
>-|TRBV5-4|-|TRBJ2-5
TGTGCCAGCAGCTTACCACAGGGCGGCGCGGAGACCCAGTACTTC
CASSLPQGGAETQYF
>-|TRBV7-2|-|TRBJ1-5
TGTGCCAGCAGCTGGGGGACAATCTCAAATCAGCCCCAGCATTTT
CASSWGTISNQPQHF
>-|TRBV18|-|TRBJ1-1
TGTGCCAGCTCACCACCGAACGGCGGGACTGAAGCTTTCTTT
CASSPPNGGTEAFF
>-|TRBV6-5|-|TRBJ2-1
TGTGCCAGCAGTTACTCTGGGGGAAAGCTGTTCTTC
CASSYSGGKLFF
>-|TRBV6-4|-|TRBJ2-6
TGTGCCAGCAGTGACTCTGTGGGGAGTGCTGGGGCCAACGTCCTGACTTTC
CASSDSVGSAGANVLTF
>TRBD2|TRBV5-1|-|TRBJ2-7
TGCGCCAGCAGCATTTCCGGGGGGACCTACGAGCAGTACTTC
CASSISGGTYEQYF
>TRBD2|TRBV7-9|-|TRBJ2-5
TGTGCCAGCAGCTCCATAGCGGGGACCCAAGAGACCCAGTACTTC
CASSSIAGTQETQYF
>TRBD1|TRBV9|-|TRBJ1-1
TGTGCCAGCAGCGTGACGACAGGGGGCACTGAAGCTTTCTTT
CASSVTTGGTEAFF
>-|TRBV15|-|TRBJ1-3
TGTGCCACCAGCAGGCCTCCTGGAAACACCATATATTTT
CATSRPPGNTIYF
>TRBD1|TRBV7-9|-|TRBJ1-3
TGTGCCAGCAGCTTAGACGACAGGGCCTCCCGGAACACCATATATTTT
CASSLDDRASRNTIYF
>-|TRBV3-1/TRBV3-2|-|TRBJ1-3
TGTGCCAGCAGCCAGAGACAGCTCTCTGGAAACACCATATATTTT
CASSQRQLSGNTIYF
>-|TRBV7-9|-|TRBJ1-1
TGTGCCAGCAGCTTAGAATATAAGGGCTCTGAAGCTTTCTTT
CASSLEYKGSEAFF
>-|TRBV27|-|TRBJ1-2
TGTGCCAGCAGTTTGGGAATATTGGGCGGCTACACCTTC
CASSLGILGGYTF
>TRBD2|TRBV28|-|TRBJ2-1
TGTGCCAGCAATCTAGCGGGGAACAATGAGCAGTTCTTC
CASNLAGNNEQFF
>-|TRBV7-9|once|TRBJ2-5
TGTGCCAGCAGCTTAGATCCGTTCGCCATAGGGTCCCAGTACTTC
CASSLDPFAIGSQYF
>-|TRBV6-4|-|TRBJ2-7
TGTGCCACCCCCCTCCCGAGGACAACTATTCTCCTCTCCTACTACGAGCAGTACTTC
CATPLPRTTILLSYYEQYF
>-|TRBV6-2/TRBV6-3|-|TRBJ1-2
TGTGCCAGCAGCTTCCCAGAGTCGATGCTCGGCTACACCTTC
CASSFPESMLGYTF
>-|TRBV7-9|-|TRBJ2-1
TGTGCCAGCAGCTCAACGGGGGATGGTGAGCAGTTCTTC
CASSSTGDGEQFF
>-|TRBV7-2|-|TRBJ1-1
TGTGCCAGCAGCTTACAGGGAGGCGACACTGAAGCTTTCTTT
CASSLQGGDTEAFF
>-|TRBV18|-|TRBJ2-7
TGTGCCAGCTCACTCCGGGACGGGGCGGGGGAGCAGTACTTC
CASSLRDGAGEQYF
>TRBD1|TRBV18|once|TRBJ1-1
TGTGCCAGCTCACCTTTCCGGGACAGGGGACTTATCACTGAAGCTTTCTTT
CASSPFRDRGLITEAFF
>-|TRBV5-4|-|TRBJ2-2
TGTGCCAGCAGCGAGGGTATAGTCGCGAACACCGGGGAGCTGTTTTTT
CASSEGIVANTGELFF
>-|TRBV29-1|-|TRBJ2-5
TGCAGCGTTGGTTACTTGGAGACCCAGTACTTC
CSVGYLETQYF